The following is a T cell receptor (beta chain) sequence with its context. This receptor's antigen is unknown. No base qualities exist here, and no much larger clone lies one base off it. Each collaborating institution followed its own protocols to collect whole blood in K2EDTA tubes. For TCRbeta analysis, collaborators shipped samples as frozen whole blood, isolated PBMCs, or DNA extracted from either of those sample types. The data derive from a study of blood T cell repertoires in COVID-19 (dated by TCRdb to 2018 to 2021). Broadly, across the study: Samples from collaborators originated in the United States, Italy and Spain and spanned both the acute and convalescent phases of COVID-19. The prospective study material was composed of cDNA or gDNA derived from T cells, B-cell-depleted T cells, or PBMCs. The dataset comprised deeply sampled blood TCRbeta repertoires from subjects exposed to, actively infected with, or recovered from COVID-19. A freely available public database, intended as a resource for researchers studying the immune response to SARS-CoV-2, is where the repertoires were released. Samples were obtained from the ongoing ImmuneRACE study (first 160 participants) and from 1,254 subjects provided by 6 global collaborators. A de-identified subject ID, COVID-19 status, age in years and sex were almost always included in the sample metadata. Where available, HLA class I and class II types were taken from metadata supplied by the sample provider and were not determined by assay-based typing. Overall study outcomes, separate from this receptor: Clinical and demographic metadata were provided uncurated, with the amount varying by source and participant.

CDR3 length: 15 amino acids, cysteine to phenylalanine. Solely the CDR3 DNA is kept, with 45 bases framed from the first base. The V and J ends are trimmed by 3 bases and 0 bases, leaving 10 bases between them. Via the germline V gene, CDR1 is MGHRA and CDR2 YSYEKL. TCRbeta CDR3 regions were amplified from genomic DNA using the immunoSEQ Assay, a bias-controlled multiplex PCR. The source study handled its data this way. Nucleated cell counts per sample were estimated from amplification of reference gene primers within the assay. To quantify the absolute abundance of each unique TCRbeta CDR3 rearrangement, sequence reads were collapsed and filtered. For each sample, productive Simpson clonality was calculated by taking the square root of Simpson's diversity index across productive rearrangements. TCRdb mirrors the immuneACCESS table, restricted to in-frame sequences. Some clones are absent from its copies; in checked studies, under half trace to an unresolved V gene, and the reason for the others is unknown. The D gene and trimming were derived from the DNA, and the V and J assignments and clone size from that table. The sample data list over 250,000 clones, and roughly 85% of these were observed just once. Approximately 11% of the sample is held by the ten biggest clonotypes.

The sequence derives from a woman in her 70s with acute or convalescent COVID-19. Recombination joined TRBV4-1 with TRBJ2-3; TRBD1 is possibly the D segment (6 matching bases). The specimen sequenced was peripheral blood. The CDR3 reads CASSHPTGSTDTQYF. The sequenced DNA is TGCGCCAGCAGCCACCCAACAGGGAGCACAGATACGCAGTATTTT.